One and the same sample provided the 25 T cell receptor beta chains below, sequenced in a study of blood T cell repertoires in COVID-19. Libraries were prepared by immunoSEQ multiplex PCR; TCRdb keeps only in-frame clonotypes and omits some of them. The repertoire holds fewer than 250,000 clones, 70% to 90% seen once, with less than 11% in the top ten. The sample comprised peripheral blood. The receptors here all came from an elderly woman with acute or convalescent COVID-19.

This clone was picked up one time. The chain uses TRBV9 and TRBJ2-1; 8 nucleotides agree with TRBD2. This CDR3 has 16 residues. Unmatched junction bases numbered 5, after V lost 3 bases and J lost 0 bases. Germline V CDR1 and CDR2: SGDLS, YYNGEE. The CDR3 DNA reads TGTGCCAGCAGCGCCTTAGCGGGGAGCTCCTACAATGAGCAGTTCTTC. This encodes CASSALAGSSYNEQFF.

CDR3 nucleotides: TGTGCCAGTAGTATGAATGCTGGGAGGGATGAAGCTTTCTTT. Its protein product is CASSMNAGRDEAFF. The chain carries TRBV19 and TRBJ1-1; D gene unclear. Trimming removed 3 bases from V and 7 bases from J, with 15 bases in between. Germline CDR1 is LNHDA and CDR2 is SQIVND (reference sequence). The CDR3 runs to 14 residues.

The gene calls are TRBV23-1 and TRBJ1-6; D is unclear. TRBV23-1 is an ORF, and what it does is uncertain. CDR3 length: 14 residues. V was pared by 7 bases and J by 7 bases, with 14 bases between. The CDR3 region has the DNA TGCGCCAGCACCCAAGGCTCGGGGAATTCACCCCTCCACTTT. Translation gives CASTQGSGNSPLHF.

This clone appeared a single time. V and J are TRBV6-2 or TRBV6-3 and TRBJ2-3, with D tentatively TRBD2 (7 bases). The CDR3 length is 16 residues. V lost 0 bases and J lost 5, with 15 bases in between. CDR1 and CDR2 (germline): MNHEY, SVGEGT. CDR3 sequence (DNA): TGTGCCAGCAGTTACTCGAAGGGGGGGGGCTTAGATACGCAGTATTTT. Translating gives CASSYSKGGGLDTQYF.

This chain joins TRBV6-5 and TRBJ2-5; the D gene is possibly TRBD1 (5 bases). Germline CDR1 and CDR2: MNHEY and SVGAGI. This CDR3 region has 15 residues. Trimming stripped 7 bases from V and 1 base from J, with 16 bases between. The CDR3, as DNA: TGTGCCAGCAAAGAGTCAGGGCAGCTCCAAGAGACCCAGTACTTC. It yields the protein CASKESGQLQETQYF.

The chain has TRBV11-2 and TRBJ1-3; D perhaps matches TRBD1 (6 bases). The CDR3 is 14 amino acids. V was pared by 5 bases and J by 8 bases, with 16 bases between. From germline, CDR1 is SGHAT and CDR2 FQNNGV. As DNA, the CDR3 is TGTGCCAGCAGCCTCGGGACACCTGGCTACACCATATATTTT. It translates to CASSLGTPGYTIYF. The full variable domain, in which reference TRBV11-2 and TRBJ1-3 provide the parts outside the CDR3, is EAGVAQSPRYKIIEKRQSVAFWCNPISGHATLYWYQQILGQGPKLLIQFQNNGVVDDSQLPKDRFSAERLKGVDSTLKIQPAKLEDSAVYLCASSLGTPGYTIYFGEGSWLTVV.

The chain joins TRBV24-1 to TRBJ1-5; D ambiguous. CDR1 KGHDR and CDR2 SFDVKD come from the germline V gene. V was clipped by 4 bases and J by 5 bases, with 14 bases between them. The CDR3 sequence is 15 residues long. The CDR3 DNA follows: TGTGCCACCAGTGACCCGAATCGGGGTGATCAGCCCCAGCATTTT. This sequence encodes CATSDPNRGDQPQHF.

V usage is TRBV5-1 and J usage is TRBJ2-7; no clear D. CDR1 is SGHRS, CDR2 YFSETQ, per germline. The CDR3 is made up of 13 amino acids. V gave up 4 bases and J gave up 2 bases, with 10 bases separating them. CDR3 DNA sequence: TGCGCCAGCAGCGCTTTCCAGGCCTACGAGCAGTACTTC. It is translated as CASSAFQAYEQYF.

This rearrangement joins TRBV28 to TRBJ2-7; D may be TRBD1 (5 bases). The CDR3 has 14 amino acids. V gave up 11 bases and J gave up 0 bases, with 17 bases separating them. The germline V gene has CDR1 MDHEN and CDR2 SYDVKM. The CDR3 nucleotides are TGTGCCGTGTGGGATGGGGCTAGCTCCTACGAGCAGTACTTC. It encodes CAVWDGASSYEQYF.

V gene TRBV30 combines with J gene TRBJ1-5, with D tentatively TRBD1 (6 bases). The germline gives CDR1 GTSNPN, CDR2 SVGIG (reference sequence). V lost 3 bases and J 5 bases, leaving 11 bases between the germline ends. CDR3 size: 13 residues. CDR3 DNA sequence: TGTGCCTGGAGATCCAGGGGAGATCAGCCCCAGCATTTT. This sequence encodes CAWRSRGDQPQHF.

The CDR3 nucleotides are TGTGCCAGCAGCTACGTGGCTAGCGGGAAGTCCTACAATGAGCAGTTCTTC. Protein product: CASSYVASGKSYNEQFF. The rearrangement links TRBV11-2 to TRBJ2-1; 9 nucleotides line up with TRBD2. CDR1 is SGHAT and CDR2 is FQNNGV in the germline V gene. Trimming at V came to 4 bases and at J to 1 base, leaving 8 bases not matched to a gene. This CDR3 is built from 17 residues.

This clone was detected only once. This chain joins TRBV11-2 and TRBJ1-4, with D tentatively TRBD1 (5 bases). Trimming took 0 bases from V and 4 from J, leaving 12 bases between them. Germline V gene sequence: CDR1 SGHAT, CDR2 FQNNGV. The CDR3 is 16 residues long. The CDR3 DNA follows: TGTGCCAGCAGCTTAGATGTTGTGGACAATAATGAAAAACTGTTTTTT. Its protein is CASSLDVVDNNEKLFF.

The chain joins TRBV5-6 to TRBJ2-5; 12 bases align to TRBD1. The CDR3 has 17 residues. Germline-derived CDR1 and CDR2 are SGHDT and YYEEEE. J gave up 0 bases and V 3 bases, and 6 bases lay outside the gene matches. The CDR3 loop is CASSWGQGAGYQETQYF. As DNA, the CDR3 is TGTGCCAGCAGCTGGGGACAGGGGGCGGGGTACCAAGAGACCCAGTACTTC.

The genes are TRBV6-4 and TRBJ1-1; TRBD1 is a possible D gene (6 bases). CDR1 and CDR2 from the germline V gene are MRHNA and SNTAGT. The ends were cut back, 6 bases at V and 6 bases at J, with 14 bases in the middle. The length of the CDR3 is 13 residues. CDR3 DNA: TGTGCCAGCAGAGTTGATGAGGGGGCTGAAGCTTTCTTT. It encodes CASRVDEGAEAFF.

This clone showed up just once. The CDR3 nucleotides are TGTGCCAGCACACGACAGGCTTCTTCTTACACTGAAGCTTTCTTT. Its translation is CASTRQASSYTEAFF. This chain joins TRBV6-5 and TRBJ1-1; D perhaps matches TRBD1 (6 bases). V lost 7 bases, J lost 3 bases, and 18 bases lay in between. Germline-derived CDR1 and CDR2 are MNHEY and SVGAGI. This CDR3 region has 15 residues.

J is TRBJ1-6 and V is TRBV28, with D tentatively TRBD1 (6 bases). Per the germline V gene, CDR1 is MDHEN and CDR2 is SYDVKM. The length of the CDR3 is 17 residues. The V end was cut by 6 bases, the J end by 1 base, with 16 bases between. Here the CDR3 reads CASRLIHQGSYNSPLHF. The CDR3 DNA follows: TGTGCCAGCAGATTAATCCACCAGGGGTCCTATAATTCACCCCTCCACTTT.

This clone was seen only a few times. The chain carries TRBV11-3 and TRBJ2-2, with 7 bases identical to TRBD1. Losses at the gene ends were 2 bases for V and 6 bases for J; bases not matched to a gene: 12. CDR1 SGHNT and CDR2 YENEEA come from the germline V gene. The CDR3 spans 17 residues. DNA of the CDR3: TGTGCCAGCAGCTTATTCCATATTGGTCAGGGGGCCGGGGAGCTGTTTTTT. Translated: CASSLFHIGQGAGELFF.

CDR3 amino acids: CASSFLGGGPIYEQYF. Written as DNA, the CDR3 is TGTGCCAGCAGTTTCCTTGGGGGGGGGCCTATCTACGAGCAGTACTTC. The chain employs TRBV6-5 and TRBJ2-7; D is possibly TRBD2 (7 bases). V lost 4 bases and J 3 bases, leaving 19 bases between the germline ends. Germline lookup yields CDR1 MNHEY and CDR2 SVGAGI. This CDR3 is 16 amino acids long.

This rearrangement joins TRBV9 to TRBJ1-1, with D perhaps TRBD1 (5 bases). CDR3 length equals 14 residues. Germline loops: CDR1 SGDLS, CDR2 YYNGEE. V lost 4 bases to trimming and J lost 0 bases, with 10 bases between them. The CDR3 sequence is CASSRLRVNTEAFF. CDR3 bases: TGTGCCAGCAGCCGCCTCAGGGTGAACACTGAAGCTTTCTTT. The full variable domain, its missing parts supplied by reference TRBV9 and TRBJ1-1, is DSGVTQTPKHLITATGQRVTLRCSPRSGDLSVYWYQQSLDQGLQFLIQYYNGEERAKGNILERFSAQQFPDLHSELNLSSLELGDSALYFCASSRLRVNTEAFFGQGTRLTVV.

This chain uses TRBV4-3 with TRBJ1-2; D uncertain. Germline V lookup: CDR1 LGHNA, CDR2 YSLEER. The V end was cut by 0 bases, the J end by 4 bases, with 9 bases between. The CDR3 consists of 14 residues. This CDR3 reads CASSQDGRSYGYTF. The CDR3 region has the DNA TGCGCCAGCAGCCAAGATGGGCGAAGCTATGGCTACACCTTC.

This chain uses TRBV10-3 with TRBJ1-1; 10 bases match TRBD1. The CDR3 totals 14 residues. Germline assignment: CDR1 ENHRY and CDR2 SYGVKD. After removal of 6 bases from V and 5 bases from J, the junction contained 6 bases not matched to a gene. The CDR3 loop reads CAIRLSDRGTEAFF. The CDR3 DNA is TGTGCCATCAGATTATCGGACAGGGGGACTGAAGCTTTCTTT.

The CDR3 DNA reads as TGTGCCAGCAGCCAAATGTCGTCCGGTCTCGAGACCCAGTACTTC. Encoded protein: CASSQMSSGLETQYF. The chain recombines TRBV3-1 (or the pseudogene TRBV3-2) with TRBJ2-5, with D unresolved. The germline gives CDR1 LGHDT, CDR2 YNNKEL (reference sequence). The CDR3 consists of 15 residues. Trimming shortened V by 2 bases and J by 5 bases, and 15 bases separated the two germline ends.

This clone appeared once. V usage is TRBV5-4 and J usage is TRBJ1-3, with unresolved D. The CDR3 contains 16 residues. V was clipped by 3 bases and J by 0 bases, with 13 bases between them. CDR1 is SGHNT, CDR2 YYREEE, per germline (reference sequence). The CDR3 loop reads CASSSGLTSSGNTIYF. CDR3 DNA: TGTGCCAGCAGCTCCGGACTAACGAGCTCTGGAAACACCATATATTTT.

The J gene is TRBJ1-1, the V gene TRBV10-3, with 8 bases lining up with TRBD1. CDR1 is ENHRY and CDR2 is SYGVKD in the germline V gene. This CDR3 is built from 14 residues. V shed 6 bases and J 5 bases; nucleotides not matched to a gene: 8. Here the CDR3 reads CAISGQGSFTEAFF. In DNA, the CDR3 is TGTGCCATCAGCGGACAGGGAAGTTTTACTGAAGCTTTCTTT.

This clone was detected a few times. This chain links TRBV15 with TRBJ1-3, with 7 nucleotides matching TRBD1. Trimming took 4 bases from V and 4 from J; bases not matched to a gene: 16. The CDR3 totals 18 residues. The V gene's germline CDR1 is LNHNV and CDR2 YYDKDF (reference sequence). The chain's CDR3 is CATSTFGGTAVIGNTIYF. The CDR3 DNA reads TGTGCCACCAGCACTTTTGGAGGGACAGCAGTCATCGGAAACACCATATATTTT.